What follows are 29 T cell receptor beta chains derived from one specimen sequenced in a study of cytomegalovirus exposure and HLA in healthy donors. This table comes from immunoSEQ multiplex PCR, and its TCRdb copy is limited to in-frame clones, with some not included. Among roughly 200,000 clones listed, about 81% were seen once. The sequencing sample was made of PBMCs. These receptors all come from a woman aged 25 to 45 in good health and CMV-seronegative.

The chain joins TRBV9 to TRBJ2-3; D is possibly TRBD1 (6 bases). Trimming pared 4 bases from V and 1 base from J, leaving 16 bases between. The CDR3 is 16 residues long. Germline-derived CDR1 and CDR2 are SGDLS and YYNGEE. Here the CDR3 DNA reads TGTGCCAGCAGCCATCAAGCCCGGACAGGCACAGATACGCAGTATTTT. Its translation: CASSHQARTGTDTQYF.

This clone has only one observation. V usage is TRBV11-2 and J usage is TRBJ2-6; D possibly corresponds to TRBD1 (5 bases). Trimming cost V 1 base and J 4 bases, with 14 bases left between them. The CDR3 is 17 amino acids. Germline V gene data show CDR1 as SGHAT and CDR2 as FQNNGV. This CDR3 reads CASSLGRVIGGANVLTF. The CDR3 DNA reads TGTGCCAGCAGCTTAGGCAGGGTAATAGGAGGGGCCAACGTCCTGACTTTC.

A word on this clone: Compared with germline, one end of the junction differs, possibly owing to a read error. The chain combines TRBV30 with TRBJ1-5; 8 bases match TRBD1. The germline CDR1 and CDR2 sequences are GTSNPN and SVGIG (reference sequence). This CDR3 comprises 10 residues. The CDR3: CDRGNQPQHF. The CDR3 DNA follows: TGCGACAGGGGAAATCAGCCCCAGCATTTT.

Notes on this clone: Other DNA variants within this sample encode the same CDR3. This chain connects TRBV5-1 to TRBJ1-3, with D perhaps matching TRBD1 (5 bases). Germline lookup yields CDR1 SGHRS and CDR2 YFSETQ. The CDR3 extends over 14 amino acids. V was cut by 4 bases and J by 1 base, with 9 bases left in between. CDR3 coding DNA: TGCGCCAGCAGCCCGCAGGGTTCTGGAAACACCATATATTTT. Translated: CASSPQGSGNTIYF.

V and J are TRBV30 and TRBJ2-2; D is possibly TRBD2 (6 bases). Trimming cost V 0 bases and J 0 bases, with 20 bases left between them. CDR3 length equals 19 residues. Per the germline V gene, CDR1 is GTSNPN and CDR2 is SVGIG (reference sequence). The DNA of the CDR3 is TGTGCCTGGAGTGTCGGGGCAGGACTACCCGGCTCGAACACCGGGGAGCTGTTTTTT. It encodes CAWSVGAGLPGSNTGELFF. Complete variable domain (other parts from reference TRBV30 and TRBJ2-2): SQTIHQWPATLVQPVGSPLSLECTVEGTSNPNLYWYRQAAGRGLQLLFYSVGIGQISSEVPQNLSASRPQDRQFILSSKKLLLSDSGFYLCAWSVGAGLPGSNTGELFFGEGSRLTVL.

The CDR3 DNA reads as TGTGCCACCAGCAGAGACCAGGGGTCGAGGAACACTGAAGCTTTCTTT. Translated, it gives CATSRDQGSRNTEAFF. This chain uses TRBV15 with TRBJ1-1; TRBD1 is a possible D gene (6 bases). V was cut by 0 bases and J by 1 base, with 12 bases left in between. CDR3 length equals 16 residues. Per the germline V gene, CDR1 is LNHNV and CDR2 is YYDKDF (reference sequence).

The CDR3 DNA reads TGTGCCAGCAGCTTAGAAGAGGCAAACACGCAGTATTTT. This sequence encodes CASSLEEANTQYF. The V call is TRBV7-6, the J call TRBJ2-3; D gene ambiguous. The CDR3 runs 13 residues. V lost 1 base and J lost 9, with 11 bases in between. Germline CDR1 and CDR2: SGHVS and FNYEAQ.

CDR3 sequence: CSVDGGNYNEQFF. The CDR3 DNA sequence: TGCAGCGTTGACGGCGGAAACTACAATGAGCAGTTCTTC. The J gene is TRBJ2-1, the V gene TRBV29-1; D is undetermined. Germline CDR1 and CDR2: SQVTM and ANQGSEA. CDR3 size: 13 residues. V gave up 3 bases and J gave up 3 bases, with 9 bases separating them.

V and J are TRBV19 and TRBJ1-6; the match to TRBD1 covers 7 bases. V was clipped by 2 bases and J by 6 bases; unmatched bases: 7. Germline-derived CDR1 and CDR2 are LNHDA and SQIVND (reference sequence). The CDR3 is 16 residues long. The CDR3 DNA reads TGTGCCAGTAGTATATCAGGGGGTATGGGTAATTCACCCCTCCACTTT. Its protein is CASSISGGMGNSPLHF.

This clone is a singleton in its sample. V gene TRBV18 combines with J gene TRBJ2-5; 11 nucleotides agree with TRBD1. CDR3 length: 16 residues. Germline CDR1 KGHSH, CDR2 LQKENI. After removal of 6 bases from V and 5 bases from J, the junction contained 11 bases not matched to a gene. The CDR3 is CASSPLRGQGAETQYF. The CDR3 DNA reads as TGTGCCAGCTCCCCCCTCAGAGGACAGGGGGCCGAGACCCAGTACTTC.

Concerning this clone itself: Other nucleotide sequences from this sample produce the same CDR3. V is TRBV18 and J is TRBJ1-1; D possibly corresponds to TRBD1 (5 bases). V was shortened by 6 bases and J by 1 base, with 12 bases between the two germline ends. The V gene's germline CDR1 is KGHSH and CDR2 LQKENI. The CDR3 is 14 amino acids. CDR3 protein: CASSLGRGNTEAFF. CDR3 DNA sequence: TGTGCCAGCTCTCTTGGAAGGGGGAACACTGAAGCTTTCTTT.

DNA for the CDR3: TGCGCCAGCAGTGAAACTAGCGGACCCAAAAACATTCAGTACTTC. Translated: CASSETSGPKNIQYF. This chain links TRBV10-1 with TRBJ2-4; 8 bases are shared with TRBD2. Germline-derived CDR1 and CDR2 are WNHNN and SYGVQD (reference sequence). The CDR3 has 15 amino acids. The J segment lost 2 bases and the V segment lost 3 bases, leaving 3 bases of the junction unmatched.

The rearrangement uses TRBV11-3 and TRBJ2-1, with no clear D. V lost 5 bases, J lost 0 bases, and 8 bases lay in between. Germline V CDR1 and CDR2: SGHNT, YENEEA. There are 14 residues in the CDR3. CDR3 region: CASSRGGSYNEQFF. The CDR3 DNA reads TGTGCCAGCAGCCGTGGCGGCTCCTACAATGAGCAGTTCTTC.

CDR3 sequence reads: CASSSNSEQYF. As DNA, the CDR3 is TGTGCCAGCAGCTCTAACTCCGAGCAGTACTTC. V gene TRBV7-9 combines with J gene TRBJ2-7; D gene ambiguous. The CDR3 has 11 amino acids. The V and J ends lost 4 bases and 6 bases respectively, with 7 bases between them. The germline V gene encodes CDR1 SEHNR and CDR2 FQNEAQ (reference sequence).

The CDR3 nucleotides are TGTGCCAGCAGCCCCCTACCCCGAGGAAACACCATATATTTT. The encoded protein is CASSPLPRGNTIYF. V is TRBV7-2 and J is TRBJ1-3; D gene unclear. Trimming shortened V by 5 bases and J by 4 bases, and 12 bases separated the two germline ends. CDR1 SGHTA and CDR2 FQGNSA come from the germline V gene. This CDR3 contains 14 residues.

The chain is built from TRBV11-2 and TRBJ1-2; 8 bases map to TRBD1. The V and J ends lost 4 bases and 14 bases, in that order; junction bases with no gene match: 18. Germline values: CDR1 SGHAT, CDR2 FQNNGV. This CDR3 contains 15 residues. The CDR3 here is CASSSIGTGGLVWTF. CDR3 sequence (DNA): TGTGCCAGCAGCTCCATAGGGACAGGCGGGCTGGTCTGGACCTTC. Full variable domain (remainder filled in from reference TRBV11-2 and TRBJ1-2): EAGVAQSPRYKIIEKRQSVAFWCNPISGHATLYWYQQILGQGPKLLIQFQNNGVVDDSQLPKDRFSAERLKGVDSTLKIQPAKLEDSAVYLCASSSIGTGGLVWTFGSGTRLTVV.

The chain links TRBV4-1 to TRBJ1-1; the D gene is possibly TRBD1 (5 bases). Deletions cut 0 bases from V and 4 bases from J, with 12 bases between. The CDR3 runs 15 residues. CDR1 MGHRA and CDR2 YSYEKL come from the germline V gene. The DNA for the CDR3 is TGCGCCAGCAGCCAAGATCCAGGGAGGAGCACTGAAGCTTTCTTT. Amino acid sequence: CASSQDPGRSTEAFF.

The rearrangement uses TRBV18 and TRBJ2-7; TRBD2 is a possible D gene (6 bases). This CDR3 spans 14 amino acids. Looked up from germline, CDR1 is KGHSH and CDR2 is LQKENI. Trimming removed 3 bases from V and 1 base from J, with 10 bases in between. CDR3 nucleotide sequence: TGTGCCAGCTCACCCGGGACTGAATCCTACGAGCAGTACTTC. It translates to CASSPGTESYEQYF.

The chain combines TRBV15 with TRBJ1-5; D may be TRBD1 (6 bases). V was trimmed by 4 bases and J by 4 bases, leaving 11 bases between them. Germline CDR1 LNHNV, CDR2 YYDKDF (reference sequence). This CDR3 contains 14 residues. The CDR3 nucleotides read TGTGCCACCAGCAAGCGGACAGAAAATCAGCCCCAGCATTTT. It is translated as CATSKRTENQPQHF.

The chain joins TRBV2 to TRBJ2-3; 12 bases fit TRBD1. This CDR3 region has 17 residues. Germline lookup yields CDR1 SNHLY and CDR2 FYNNEI. V was pared by 5 bases and J by 5 bases, with 11 bases of the junction left unmatched. CDR3 nucleotide sequence: TGTGCCAGCAGTCCCCTGAAGGGACAGGGGGCGAAAGATACGCAGTATTTT. Translated, it gives CASSPLKGQGAKDTQYF. Full variable domain (outside the CDR3, taken from reference TRBV2 and TRBJ2-3): EPEVTQTPSHQVTQMGQEVILRCVPISNHLYFYWYRQILGQKVEFLVSFYNNEISEKSEIFDDQFSVERPDGSNFTLKIRSTKLEDSAMYFCASSPLKGQGAKDTQYFGPGTRLTVL.

This clone was found a few times. The chain employs TRBV5-1 and TRBJ2-7, with D unresolved. This CDR3 is 14 amino acids long. Trimming stripped 4 bases from V and 0 bases from J, with 11 bases between. CDR1 and CDR2 from the germline V gene are SGHRS and YFSETQ. Written as DNA, the CDR3 is TGCGCCAGCAGCCCCCAGACAATCTCCTACGAGCAGTACTTC. As protein: CASSPQTISYEQYF. The full variable domain, with the rest looked up from reference TRBV5-1 and TRBJ2-7, is KAGVTQTPRYLIKTRGQQVTLSCSPISGHRSVSWYQQTPGQGLQFLFEYFSETQRNKGNFPGRFSGRQFSNSRSEMNVSTLELGDSALYLCASSPQTISYEQYFGPGTRLTVT.

This clone was seen a few times. J is TRBJ2-7 and V is TRBV4-1; 7 positions match TRBD1. Germline trimming cut 0 bases from V and 3 bases from J; bases unmatched to any gene: 14. The CDR3 consists of 18 residues. Germline V CDR1 and CDR2: MGHRA, YSYEKL. DNA of the CDR3: TGCGCCAGCAGCCAAGAAGGGGGCCGCGCCCTCAGGTTCTACGAGCAGTACTTC. Its protein product is CASSQEGGRALRFYEQYF.

The rearrangement links TRBV9 to TRBJ1-3, with unresolved D. Trimming took 3 bases from V and 0 from J, leaving 10 bases between them. Per the germline V gene, CDR1 is SGDLS and CDR2 is YYNGEE. The CDR3 spans 15 residues. The CDR3: CASSASGISGNTIYF. The CDR3 DNA follows: TGTGCCAGCAGCGCCAGCGGTATCTCTGGAAACACCATATATTTT. Combining the CDR3 with reference TRBV9 and TRBJ1-3 gives the whole variable domain DSGVTQTPKHLITATGQRVTLRCSPRSGDLSVYWYQQSLDQGLQFLIQYYNGEERAKGNILERFSAQQFPDLHSELNLSSLELGDSALYFCASSASGISGNTIYFGEGSWLTVV.

V is TRBV30 and J is TRBJ2-7; weak D call: TRBD2 (6 bases). This CDR3 comprises 14 residues. V was trimmed by 3 bases and J by 3 bases, leaving 15 bases between them. CDR1 GTSNPN and CDR2 SVGIG come from the germline V gene (reference sequence). CDR3 DNA: TGTGCCTGGAGGAAGACAGTGGGAGGCTACGAGCAGTACTTC. Its translation is CAWRKTVGGYEQYF.

The chain is built from TRBV5-5 and TRBJ2-3, with TRBD2 identical over 8 bases. The V segment lost 6 bases and the J segment 1 base; nucleotides outside the gene matches: 13. The CDR3 contains 17 residues. Germline V gene sequence: CDR1 SGHKS, CDR2 YYEKEE (reference sequence). The CDR3 reads CASTLWGAGGGTDTQYF. The CDR3 DNA reads as TGTGCCAGCACCCTCTGGGGGGCGGGGGGCGGCACAGATACGCAGTATTTT.

The chain couples TRBV5-8 to TRBJ1-2, with TRBD1 matching 8 bases. CDR3 length: 15 amino acids. Trimming cost V 6 bases and J 8 bases; bases outside gene matches: 15. Germline loops: CDR1 SGHTS, CDR2 YDEGEE. The chain's CDR3 is CASNSDRGGVRGYTF. The DNA of the CDR3 is TGTGCCAGCAACTCCGACAGGGGAGGTGTGCGAGGCTACACCTTC.

The rearrangement links TRBV18 to TRBJ1-5; D is perhaps TRBD1 (5 bases). Germline V lookup: CDR1 KGHSH, CDR2 LQKENI. CDR3 length equals 16 residues. V lost 3 bases, J lost 1 base, and 13 bases lay in between. The CDR3 loop is CASSPAGRGSNQPQHF. CDR3 in DNA: TGTGCCAGCTCACCCGCGGGGCGGGGGAGCAATCAGCCCCAGCATTTT.

The chain couples TRBV7-2 to TRBJ2-3; TRBD2 matches at 13 bases. V dropped 5 bases and J dropped 1; count of bases not matched to a gene: 3. Germline V gene lookup returns CDR1 SGHTA and CDR2 FQGNSA. The CDR3 loop spans 16 amino acids. CDR3 DNA sequence: TGTGCCAGCAGCCCCGGACTAGCGGGGGGCACAGATACGCAGTATTTT. Its protein product is CASSPGLAGGTDTQYF.

V usage is TRBV5-6 and J usage is TRBJ1-1; D may be TRBD1 (6 bases). Germline CDR1 and CDR2: SGHDT and YYEEEE. V lost 4 bases to trimming and J lost 2 bases, with 15 bases between them. The CDR3 runs to 15 residues. This CDR3 is CASSAQGKGNTEAFF. CDR3 nucleotide sequence: TGTGCCAGCAGCGCACAGGGTAAAGGAAACACTGAAGCTTTCTTT.